A selection of T cell receptor beta chains follows, all from one sample in a study of T cell responses to AZD1222 COVID-19 vaccine. Assay used: immunoSEQ multiplex PCR; TCRdb lists only in-frame clones, some missing. The profile covers roughly 140,000 clones, with about 91% appearing a single time and more than 13% taken by the ten largest. This specimen consisted of peripheral blood, obtained on day 0 of AZD1222 vaccination. Receptors originate from an adult in good health. Each CDR3 is given with its conserved first and last residue. Each record gives: J gene, D gene, clone size, V gene, CDR3 protein, CDR3 DNA. D genes are given only for firm matches. Where a row states a size, it is once, few, many or the class of an expanded clone; other rows omit it.

TRBJ1-2 | TRBD1 | NA | TRBV7-9 | CASSWAGGANYGYTF | TGTGCCAGCAGCTGGGCAGGGGGCGCGAACTATGGCTACACCTTC
TRBJ1-2 | NA | NA | TRBV19 | CASSTYREGNYGYTF | TGTGCCAGTAGTACCTACAGGGAAGGTAACTATGGCTACACCTTC
TRBJ1-5 | TRBD1 | NA | TRBV6-5 | CASRDRANQPQHF | TGTGCCAGCAGAGACAGGGCGAATCAGCCCCAGCATTTT
TRBJ1-5 | NA | NA | TRBV4-2 | CASGSSGGNQPQHF | TGTGCCAGCGGATCTTCAGGGGGCAATCAGCCCCAGCATTTT
TRBJ2-7 | TRBD1 | NA | TRBV2 | CASRVDRSHEQYF | TGTGCCAGCAGGGTGGACAGGTCCCACGAGCAGTACTTC
TRBJ1-1 | TRBD1 | NA | TRBV5-6 | CASSPGTGGLVTEAFF | TGTGCCAGCAGCCCGGGGACAGGGGGCTTGGTCACTGAAGCTTTCTTT
TRBJ2-1 | NA | NA | TRBV14 | CASSPVRGDTRYNEQFF | TGTGCCAGCAGCCCCGTCCGGGGGGACACTCGTTACAATGAGCAGTTCTTC
TRBJ1-6 | TRBD1 | few | TRBV28 | CASRPRGPNSPLHF | TGTGCCAGCAGACCCAGGGGGCCAAATTCACCCCTCCACTTT
TRBJ2-7 | NA | once | TRBV27 | CASSAAGPVESYEQYF | TGTGCCAGCAGTGCCGCCGGCCCGGTGGAATCCTACGAGCAGTACTTC
TRBJ2-1 | TRBD2 | NA | TRBV28 | CASSSPGTSAVRVTYNEQFF | TGTGCCAGCAGTTCTCCCGGGACTAGCGCGGTCCGCGTAACCTACAATGAGCAGTTCTTC
TRBJ2-1 | NA | NA | TRBV7-2 | CASSPLGRGVSNEQFF | TGTGCCAGCAGCCCCCTAGGGCGGGGTGTCAGCAATGAGCAGTTCTTC
TRBJ1-1 | TRBD1 | NA | TRBV10-3 | CAIQQGVTNTEAFF | TGTGCCATCCAACAGGGGGTGACGAACACTGAAGCTTTCTTT
TRBJ2-2 | NA | NA | TRBV2 | CASSNRERTTGELFF | TGTGCCAGCAGTAACAGGGAACGGACCACCGGGGAGCTGTTTTTT
TRBJ1-5 | NA | NA | TRBV12-3/TRBV12-4 | CASRRDREPQHF | TGTGCCAGCAGAAGGGACCGAGAGCCCCAGCATTTT
TRBJ1-6 | NA | NA | TRBV30 | CAWAGLLVGSPLHF | TGTGCCTGGGCGGGGTTGCTAGTAGGGTCACCCCTCCACTTT
TRBJ1-2 | NA | NA | TRBV7-9 | CASSRGVLSYGYTF | TGTGCCAGCAGCCGAGGCGTGCTTAGCTATGGCTACACCTTC
TRBJ1-3 | NA | once | TRBV21-1 | CASSKGVSISDTIYF | TGTGCCAGCAGCAAAGGAGTCAGTATTAGCGACACCATATATTTT
TRBJ1-1 | NA | NA | TRBV4-2 | CASSLDRGGAFF | TGTGCCAGCAGCCTCGATAGGGGAGGAGCTTTCTTT
TRBJ1-1 | NA | medium-sized | TRBV4-3 | CASSQEGSEIMNTEAFF | TGCGCCAGCAGCCAAGAAGGGTCTGAGATCATGAACACTGAAGCTTTCTTT
TRBJ1-2 | TRBD1 | NA | TRBV5-1 | CASSPTGQGYGYTF | TGCGCCAGCAGCCCAACGGGACAGGGCTATGGCTACACCTTC
TRBJ1-5 | NA | NA | TRBV19 | CAGGRNQPQHF | TGTGCCGGGGGAAGGAATCAGCCCCAGCATTTT
TRBJ2-5 | TRBD2 | NA | TRBV2 | CASSEIGGGQETQYF | TGTGCCAGCAGTGAAATCGGCGGGGGGCAAGAGACCCAGTACTTC
TRBJ1-5 | NA | once | TRBV2 | CASKGGVNQPQHF | TGTGCCAGCAAAGGGGGAGTCAATCAGCCCCAGCATTTT
TRBJ1-5 | NA | NA | TRBV27 | CASSARAYSNQPQHF | TGTGCCAGCAGTGCCCGGGCATATAGCAATCAGCCCCAGCATTTT
TRBJ1-1 | NA | NA | TRBV12-3/TRBV12-4 | CASSLRRTVRAFF | TGTGCCAGCAGTTTACGTAGGACGGTCCGGGCTTTCTTT
TRBJ1-1 | NA | NA | TRBV7-2 | CASSPQVGVNTEAFF | TGTGCCAGCAGCCCACAGGTCGGGGTGAACACTGAAGCTTTCTTT
TRBJ2-7 | NA | NA | TRBV6-2/TRBV6-3 | CASSFPSTGEVSYEQYF | TGTGCCAGCAGTTTCCCCTCCACAGGGGAGGTTTCCTACGAGCAGTACTTC
TRBJ2-1 | TRBD1 | NA | TRBV5-8 | CASSLASYTGGYYNEQFF | TGTGCCAGCAGCTTGGCCAGTTACACAGGGGGTTACTACAATGAGCAGTTCTTC
TRBJ1-1 | NA | NA | TRBV6-5 | CASSYTYRAGAAFF | TGTGCCAGCAGTTACACTTACAGGGCTGGGGCCGCTTTCTTT